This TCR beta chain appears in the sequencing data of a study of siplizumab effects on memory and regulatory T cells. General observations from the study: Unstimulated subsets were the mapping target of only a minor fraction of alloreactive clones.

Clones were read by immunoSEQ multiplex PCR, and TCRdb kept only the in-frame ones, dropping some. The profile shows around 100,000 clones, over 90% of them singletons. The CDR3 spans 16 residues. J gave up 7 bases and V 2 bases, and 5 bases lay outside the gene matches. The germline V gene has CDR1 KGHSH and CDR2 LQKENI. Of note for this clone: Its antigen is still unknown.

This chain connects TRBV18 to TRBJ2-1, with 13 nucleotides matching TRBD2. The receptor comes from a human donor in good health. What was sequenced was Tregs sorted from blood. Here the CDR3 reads CASSPGTSGIYNEQFF. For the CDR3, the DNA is TGTGCCAGCTCACCAGGGACTAGCGGGATATATAATGAGCAGTTCTTC.